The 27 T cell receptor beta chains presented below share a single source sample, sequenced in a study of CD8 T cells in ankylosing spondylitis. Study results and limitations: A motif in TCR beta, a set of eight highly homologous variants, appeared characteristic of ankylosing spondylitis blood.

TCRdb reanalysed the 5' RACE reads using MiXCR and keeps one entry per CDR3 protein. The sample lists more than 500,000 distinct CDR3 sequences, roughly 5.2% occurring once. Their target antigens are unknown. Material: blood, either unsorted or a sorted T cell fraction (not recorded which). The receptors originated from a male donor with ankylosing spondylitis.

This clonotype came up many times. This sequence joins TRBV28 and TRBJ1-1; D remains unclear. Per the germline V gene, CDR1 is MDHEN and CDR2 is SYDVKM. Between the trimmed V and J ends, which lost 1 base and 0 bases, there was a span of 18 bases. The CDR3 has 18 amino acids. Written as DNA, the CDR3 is TGTGCCAGCAGTTTATTCGGAGGGCGCCGCGTACTGAACACTGAAGCTTTCTTT. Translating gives CASSLFGGRRVLNTEAFF.

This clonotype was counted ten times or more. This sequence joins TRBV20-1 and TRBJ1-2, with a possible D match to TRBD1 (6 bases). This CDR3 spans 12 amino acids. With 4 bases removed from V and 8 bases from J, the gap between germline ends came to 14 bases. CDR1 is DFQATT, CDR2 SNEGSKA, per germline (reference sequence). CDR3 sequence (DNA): TGCAGTGCTATTACAACAGGGCCCGGCTACACCTTC. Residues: CSAITTGPGYTF.

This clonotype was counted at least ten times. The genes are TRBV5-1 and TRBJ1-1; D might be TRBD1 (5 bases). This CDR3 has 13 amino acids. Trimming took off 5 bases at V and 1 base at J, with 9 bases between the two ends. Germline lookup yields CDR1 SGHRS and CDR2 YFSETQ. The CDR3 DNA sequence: TGCGCCAGCAGGGGGCCGGGGAACACTGAAGCTTTCTTT. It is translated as CASRGPGNTEAFF. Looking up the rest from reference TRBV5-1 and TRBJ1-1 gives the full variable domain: KAGVTQTPRYLIKTRGQQVTLSCSPISGHRSVSWYQQTPGQGLQFLFEYFSETQRNKGNFPGRFSGRQFSNSRSEMNVSTLELGDSALYLCASRGPGNTEAFFGQGTRLTVV.

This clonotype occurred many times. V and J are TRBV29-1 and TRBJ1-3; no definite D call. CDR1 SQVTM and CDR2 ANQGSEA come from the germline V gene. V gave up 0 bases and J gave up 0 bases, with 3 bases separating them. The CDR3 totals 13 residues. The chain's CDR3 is CSVEDNSGNTIYF. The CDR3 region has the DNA TGCAGCGTTGAAGACAACTCTGGAAACACCATATATTTT.

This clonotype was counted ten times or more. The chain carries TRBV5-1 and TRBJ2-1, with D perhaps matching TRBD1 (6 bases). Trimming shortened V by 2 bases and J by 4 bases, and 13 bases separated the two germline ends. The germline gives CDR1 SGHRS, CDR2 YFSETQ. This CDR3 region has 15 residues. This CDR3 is CASSFAGVGYNEQFF. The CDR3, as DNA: TGCGCCAGCAGCTTCGCAGGGGTCGGTTACAATGAGCAGTTCTTC.

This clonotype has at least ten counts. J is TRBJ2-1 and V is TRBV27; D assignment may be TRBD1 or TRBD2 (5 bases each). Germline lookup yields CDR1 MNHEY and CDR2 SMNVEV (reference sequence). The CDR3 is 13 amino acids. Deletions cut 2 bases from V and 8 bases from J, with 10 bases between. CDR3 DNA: TGTGCCAGCAGTTTACGAAGAGGGGATGAGCAGTTCTTC. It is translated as CASSLRRGDEQFF.

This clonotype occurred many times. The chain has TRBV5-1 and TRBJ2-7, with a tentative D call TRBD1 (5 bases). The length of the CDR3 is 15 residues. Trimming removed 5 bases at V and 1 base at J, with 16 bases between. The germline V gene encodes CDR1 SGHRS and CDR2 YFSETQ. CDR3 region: CASRGEGGVSYEQYF. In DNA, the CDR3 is TGCGCCAGCAGAGGGGAAGGCGGCGTATCCTACGAGCAGTACTTC.

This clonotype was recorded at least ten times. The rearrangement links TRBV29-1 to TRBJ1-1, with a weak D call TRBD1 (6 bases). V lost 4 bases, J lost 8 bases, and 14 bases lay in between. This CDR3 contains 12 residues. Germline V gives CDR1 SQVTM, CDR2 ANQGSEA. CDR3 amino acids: CSVARGGREAFF. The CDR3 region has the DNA TGCAGCGTTGCACGTGGGGGCCGGGAAGCTTTCTTT.

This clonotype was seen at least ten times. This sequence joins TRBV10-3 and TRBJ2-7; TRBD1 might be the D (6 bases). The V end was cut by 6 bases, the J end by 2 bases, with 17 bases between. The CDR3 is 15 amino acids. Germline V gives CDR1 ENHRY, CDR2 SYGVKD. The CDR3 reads CAISGTWGNTYEQYF. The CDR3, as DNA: TGTGCCATCAGCGGGACATGGGGTAATACCTACGAGCAGTACTTC.

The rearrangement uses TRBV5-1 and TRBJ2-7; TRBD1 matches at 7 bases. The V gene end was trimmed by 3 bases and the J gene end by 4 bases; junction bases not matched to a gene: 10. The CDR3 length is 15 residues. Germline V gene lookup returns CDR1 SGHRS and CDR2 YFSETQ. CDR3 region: CASSSDPTGVYEQYF. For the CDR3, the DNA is TGCGCCAGCAGCTCGGACCCCACAGGGGTGTACGAGCAGTACTTC.

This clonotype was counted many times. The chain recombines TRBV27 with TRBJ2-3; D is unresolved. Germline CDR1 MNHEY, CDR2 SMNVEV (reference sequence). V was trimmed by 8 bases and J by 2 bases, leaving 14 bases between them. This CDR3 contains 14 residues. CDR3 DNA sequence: TGTGCCAGCGGCTTTAGGGATTACACAGATACGCAGTATTTT. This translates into CASGFRDYTDTQYF.

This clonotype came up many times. Here the CDR3 reads CSARGWGGKPQHF. The CDR3 DNA reads as TGCAGTGCTAGAGGATGGGGAGGGAAGCCCCAGCATTTT. The chain combines TRBV20-1 with TRBJ1-5; D uncertain. The CDR3 has 13 residues. Trimming shortened V by 1 base and J by 8 bases, and 12 bases separated the two germline ends. Germline V gene sequence: CDR1 DFQATT, CDR2 SNEGSKA (reference sequence).

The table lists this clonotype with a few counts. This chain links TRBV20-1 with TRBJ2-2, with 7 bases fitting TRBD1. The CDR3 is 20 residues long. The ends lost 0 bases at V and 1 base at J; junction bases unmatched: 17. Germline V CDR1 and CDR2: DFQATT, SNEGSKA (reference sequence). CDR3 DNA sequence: TGCAGTGCTAGAGATAGGTTAGGGGGCGCTTGGGCGAGGAACACCGGGGAGCTGTTTTTT. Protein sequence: CSARDRLGGAWARNTGELFF.

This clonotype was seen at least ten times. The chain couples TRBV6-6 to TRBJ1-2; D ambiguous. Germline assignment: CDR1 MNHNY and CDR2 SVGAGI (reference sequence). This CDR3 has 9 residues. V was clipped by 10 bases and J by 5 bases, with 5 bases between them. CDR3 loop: CANLYGYTF. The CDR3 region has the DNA TGTGCCAACTTATATGGCTACACCTTC.

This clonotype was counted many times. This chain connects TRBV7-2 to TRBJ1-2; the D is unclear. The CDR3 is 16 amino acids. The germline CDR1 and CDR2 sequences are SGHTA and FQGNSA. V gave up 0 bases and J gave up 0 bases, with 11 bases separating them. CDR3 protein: CASSLAPGPTNYGYTF. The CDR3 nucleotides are TGTGCCAGCAGCTTAGCGCCCGGACCCACTAACTATGGCTACACCTTC.

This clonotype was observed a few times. The chain's CDR3 is CASSYFPPADVGNYGYTF. CDR3 nucleotide sequence: TGTGCCAGCAGTTACTTCCCGCCCGCGGACGTTGGGAACTATGGCTACACCTTC. V gene TRBV6-5 combines with J gene TRBJ1-2; D remains ambiguous. Germline lookup yields CDR1 MNHEY and CDR2 SVGAGI. The V gene lost 1 base and the J gene lost 2 bases, with 20 bases spanning the gap. The CDR3 spans 18 residues.

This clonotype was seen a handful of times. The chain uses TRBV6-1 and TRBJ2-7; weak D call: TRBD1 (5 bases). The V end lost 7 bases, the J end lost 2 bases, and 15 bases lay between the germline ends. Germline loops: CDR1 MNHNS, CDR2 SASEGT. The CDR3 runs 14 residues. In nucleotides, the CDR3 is TGTGCCAGCACGTGGGGCCAGCTAACCTACGAGCAGTACTTC. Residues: CASTWGQLTYEQYF.

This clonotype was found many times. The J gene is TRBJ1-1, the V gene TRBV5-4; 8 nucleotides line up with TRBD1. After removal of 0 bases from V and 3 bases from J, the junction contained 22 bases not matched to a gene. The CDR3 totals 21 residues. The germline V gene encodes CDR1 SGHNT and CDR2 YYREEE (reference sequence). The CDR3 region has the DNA TGTGCCAGCAGCTTGGAGGACAGGGCAACCTCAAGGGCCCCCGGGGACACTGAAGCTTTCTTT. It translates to CASSLEDRATSRAPGDTEAFF.

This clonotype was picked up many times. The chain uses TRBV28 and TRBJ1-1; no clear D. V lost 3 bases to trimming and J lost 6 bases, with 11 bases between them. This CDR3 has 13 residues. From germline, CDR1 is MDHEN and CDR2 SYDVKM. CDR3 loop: CASSLSDVPEAFF. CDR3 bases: TGTGCCAGCAGTTTGAGTGACGTACCTGAAGCTTTCTTT. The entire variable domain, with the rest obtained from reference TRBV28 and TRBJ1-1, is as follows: DVKVTQSSRYLVKRTGEKVFLECVQDMDHENMFWYRQDPGLGLRLIYFSYDVKMKEKGDIPEGYSVSREKKERFSLILESASTNQTSMYLCASSLSDVPEAFFGQGTRLTVV.

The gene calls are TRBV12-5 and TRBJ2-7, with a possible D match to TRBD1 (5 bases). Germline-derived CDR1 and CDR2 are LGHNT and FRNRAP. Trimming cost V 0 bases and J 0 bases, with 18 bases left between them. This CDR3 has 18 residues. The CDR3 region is CASGLVGQLRYSSYEQYF. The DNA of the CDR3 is TGTGCTAGTGGTTTGGTGGGGCAGTTACGTTACAGCTCCTACGAGCAGTACTTC.

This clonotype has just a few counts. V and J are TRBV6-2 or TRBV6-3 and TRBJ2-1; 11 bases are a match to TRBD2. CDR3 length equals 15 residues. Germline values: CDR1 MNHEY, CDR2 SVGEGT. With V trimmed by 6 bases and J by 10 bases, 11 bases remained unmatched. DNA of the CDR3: TGTGCCAGCAGGAACCTAGCGGGGGGCGCCCGCGAGCAGTTCTTC. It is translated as CASRNLAGGAREQFF.

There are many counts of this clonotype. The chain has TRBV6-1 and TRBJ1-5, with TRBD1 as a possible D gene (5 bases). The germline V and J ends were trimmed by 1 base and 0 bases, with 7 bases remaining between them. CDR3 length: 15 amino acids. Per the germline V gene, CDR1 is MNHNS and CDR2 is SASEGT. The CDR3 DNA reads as TGTGCCAGCAGTGAAGTCAGGGCTAGCAATCAGCCCCAGCATTTT. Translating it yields CASSEVRASNQPQHF.

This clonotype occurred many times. CDR3 nucleotides: TGTGCCAGCAGCTCTGATCGGGGAAAGAGAAACGGGGAGCTGTTTTTT. This translates into CASSSDRGKRNGELFF. The chain uses TRBV7-9 and TRBJ2-2; possible D gene TRBD2, 5 bases. In germline, CDR1 is SEHNR, CDR2 FQNEAQ (reference sequence). Trimming removed 4 bases from V and 7 bases from J, with 19 bases in between. The CDR3 has 16 amino acids. Drawing the rest from reference TRBV7-9 and TRBJ2-2, the complete variable domain is DTGVSQNPRHKITKRGQNVTFRCDPISEHNRLYWYRQTLGQGPEFLTYFQNEAQLEKSRLLSDRFSAERPKGSFSTLEIQRTEQGDSAMYLCASSSDRGKRNGELFFGEGSRLTVL.

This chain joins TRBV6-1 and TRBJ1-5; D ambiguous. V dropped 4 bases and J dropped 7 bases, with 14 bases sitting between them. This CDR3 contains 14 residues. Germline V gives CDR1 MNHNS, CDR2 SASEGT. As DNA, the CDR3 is TGTGCCAGCAGTGGTCGGGGTGCTTCACAGCCCCAGCATTTT. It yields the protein CASSGRGASQPQHF.

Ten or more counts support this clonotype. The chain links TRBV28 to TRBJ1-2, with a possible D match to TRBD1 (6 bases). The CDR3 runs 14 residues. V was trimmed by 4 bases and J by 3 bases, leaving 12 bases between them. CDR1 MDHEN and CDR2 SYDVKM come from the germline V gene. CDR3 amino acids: CASSSGGFYYGYTF. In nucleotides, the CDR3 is TGTGCCAGCAGTTCCGGGGGCTTCTACTATGGCTACACCTTC.

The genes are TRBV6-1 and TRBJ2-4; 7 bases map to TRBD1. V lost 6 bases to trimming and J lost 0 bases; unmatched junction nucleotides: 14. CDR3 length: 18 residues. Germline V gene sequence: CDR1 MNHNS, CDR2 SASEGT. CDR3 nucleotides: TGTGCCAGCAGCCCCGAGCGCACAGACAGGGTAGCCAAAAACATTCAGTACTTC. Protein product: CASSPERTDRVAKNIQYF.

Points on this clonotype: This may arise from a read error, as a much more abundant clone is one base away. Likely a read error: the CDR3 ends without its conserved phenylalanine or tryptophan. The CDR3 coding sequence is TGCAGCGTTGTCCCAGAGGGCAATCAGCCCCAGCATCTT. Protein sequence: CSVVPEGNQPQHL. This chain connects TRBV29-1 to TRBJ1-5; no firm D call. This CDR3 contains 13 residues. The germline V gene has CDR1 SQVTM and CDR2 ANQGSEA. V was pared by 4 bases and J by 2 bases, with 9 bases between.